This T cell receptor (beta chain) was captured in a study of T cells in localized non-small cell lung cancer. Study observations and caveats: Only one tumor region was sequenced, so heterogeneity remains possible. Compared with tumor, uninvolved adjacent lung displayed greater T cell clonality, ranking highest overall.

Trimming at V came to 5 bases and at J to 4 bases, leaving 15 bases not matched to a gene. This CDR3 is 17 amino acids long. Germline CDR1 and CDR2: SEHNR and FQNEAQ (reference sequence). Using immunoSEQ multiplex PCR, the repertoire was profiled, and TCRdb retains in-frame clones only, with some absent. This sample has tens of thousands of clones; 70% to 90% occur once, and the top ten carry around 20%. Worth noting for this clone: Its antigen is unidentified.

Sample: peripheral blood, taken before any cancer treatment. This TCR was sampled from a man aged 40 to 75 with stage I squamous cell lung carcinoma. The V call is TRBV7-9, the J call TRBJ2-3; 7 bases line up with TRBD2. As DNA, the CDR3 is TGTGCCAGCAGCCCCTCATTGCGGGAGCCAGGCGCAGATACGCAGTATTTT. Translated: CASSPSLREPGADTQYF.